These 27 T cell receptor beta chains were sequenced from one sample in a study of identical twins. Using its own MiXCR run on the 5' RACE reads, TCRdb lists one record per CDR3 protein. This table holds 640,000 or so distinct CDR3 sequences, 6.1% found once. The sample taken for sequencing was naive T cells sorted from blood. All receptors derive from a man younger than 30 in good health.

At least ten counts were recorded for this clonotype. V and J are TRBV29-1 and TRBJ1-5; D may be TRBD1 (6 bases). This CDR3 spans 13 amino acids. Trimming pared 4 bases from V and 4 bases from J, leaving 11 bases between. Germline V gives CDR1 SQVTM, CDR2 ANQGSEA. CDR3 sequence: CSVGGGINQPQHF. CDR3 sequence (DNA): TGCAGCGTTGGAGGGGGAATAAATCAGCCCCAGCATTTT.

This clonotype occurred a few times. CDR3 sequence: CASSEFERRATDTQYF. CDR3 nucleotides: TGTGCCAGCAGTGAATTCGAAAGGAGGGCAACAGATACGCAGTATTTT. This chain uses TRBV25-1 with TRBJ2-3; D is possibly TRBD2 (6 bases). V lost 1 base, J lost 3 bases, and 14 bases lay in between. CDR3 length: 16 amino acids. The germline V gene encodes CDR1 MGHDK and CDR2 SYGVNS.

This clonotype has ten or more counts. The chain is built from TRBV21-1 and TRBJ2-1. TRBV21-1 is annotated as a pseudogene. The CDR3 sequence is 10 residues long. CDR3 amino acids: CASPKNEQFF. CDR3 sequence (DNA): TGTGCCAGCCCCAAAAATGAGCAGTTCTTC.

This clonotype was counted only a few times. This chain links TRBV5-5 with TRBJ2-2; D may correspond to TRBD1 or TRBD2 (5 bases each). Trimming pared 2 bases from V and 0 bases from J, leaving 17 bases between. Germline values: CDR1 SGHKS, CDR2 YYEKEE (reference sequence). The CDR3 spans 18 residues. For the CDR3, the DNA is TGTGCCAGCAGCTTAAAGATGGTCGGGGCTACGAACACCGGGGAGCTGTTTTTT. Its protein product is CASSLKMVGATNTGELFF.

V gene TRBV11-3 combines with J gene TRBJ2-3; D call uncertain. V shed 2 bases and J shed 5 bases, with 11 bases lying between them. This CDR3 is built from 14 residues. Germline lookup yields CDR1 SGHNT and CDR2 YENEEA. CDR3 bases: TGTGCCAGCAGCTTACCAAGCGAGATAGATACGCAGTATTTT. It yields the protein CASSLPSEIDTQYF.

This clonotype was detected ten times or more. The rearrangement uses TRBV29-1 and TRBJ1-3; D possibly corresponds to TRBD1 (6 bases). In germline, CDR1 is SQVTM, CDR2 ANQGSEA. Between the trimmed V and J ends, which lost 6 bases and 0 bases, there was a span of 12 bases. The length of the CDR3 is 14 residues. Written as DNA, the CDR3 is TGCAGCGTCAAGGACAGCCTCTCTGGAAACACCATATATTTT. It is translated as CSVKDSLSGNTIYF. Variable domain in full (rest from reference TRBV29-1 and TRBJ1-3): SAVISQKPSRDICQRGTSLTIQCQVDSQVTMMFWYRQQPGQSLTLIATANQGSEATYESGFVIDKFPISRPNLTFSTLTVSNMSPEDSSIYLCSVKDSLSGNTIYFGEGSWLTVV.

J is TRBJ1-5 and V is TRBV2; D remains ambiguous. Germline assignment: CDR1 SNHLY and CDR2 FYNNEI. This CDR3 region has 14 residues. V dropped 3 bases and J dropped 0 bases, with 6 bases sitting between them. The CDR3 is CASSDLDSNQPQHF. In DNA form, the CDR3 reads TGTGCCAGCAGTGACCTGGATAGCAATCAGCCCCAGCATTTT.

In this sample, this clonotype turned up a few times. V is TRBV5-6 and J is TRBJ1-2, with D hard to call. Germline V gives CDR1 SGHDT, CDR2 YYEEEE. CDR3 size: 14 residues. V lost 0 bases to trimming and J lost 4 bases, with 10 bases between them. The CDR3 bases are TGTGCCAGCAGCTTGGAACAGTCTACCTATGGCTACACCTTC. Protein product: CASSLEQSTYGYTF.

The rearrangement links TRBV30 to TRBJ2-6; D unresolved. Trimming stripped 8 bases from V and 0 bases from J, with 11 bases between. CDR3 length: 14 residues. CDR1 and CDR2 from the germline V gene are GTSNPN and SVGIG (reference sequence). The CDR3 is CAGRSISGANVLTF. Here the CDR3 DNA reads TGTGCCGGAAGGAGCATCTCTGGGGCCAACGTCCTGACTTTC. Drawing the rest from reference TRBV30 and TRBJ2-6, the complete variable domain is SQTIHQWPATLVQPVGSPLSLECTVEGTSNPNLYWYRQAAGRGLQLLFYSVGIGQISSEVPQNLSASRPQDRQFILSSKKLLLSDSGFYLCAGRSISGANVLTFGAGSRLTVL.

The chain couples TRBV27 to TRBJ2-1; maybe TRBD2 (6 bases). V dropped 6 bases and J dropped 8 bases, with 11 bases sitting between them. Germline loops: CDR1 MNHEY, CDR2 SMNVEV (reference sequence). The length of the CDR3 is 12 residues. The CDR3 DNA reads as TGTGCCAGCAGGGAGGGATGGCATGAGCAGTTCTTC. Amino acid sequence: CASREGWHEQFF.

This clonotype showed up many times. The chain links TRBV5-1 to TRBJ2-1; no clear D. V was cut by 4 bases and J by 1 base, with 15 bases left in between. The CDR3 extends over 16 amino acids. Germline V lookup: CDR1 SGHRS, CDR2 YFSETQ. The CDR3 region is CASSQESWGSYNEQFF. The CDR3 bases are TGCGCCAGCAGCCAAGAATCATGGGGATCCTACAATGAGCAGTTCTTC. Based on the CDR3 plus reference TRBV5-1 and TRBJ2-1, the full variable domain is KAGVTQTPRYLIKTRGQQVTLSCSPISGHRSVSWYQQTPGQGLQFLFEYFSETQRNKGNFPGRFSGRQFSNSRSEMNVSTLELGDSALYLCASSQESWGSYNEQFFGPGTRLTVL.

In the case of this clonotype: An end of the junction does not agree with germline; a read error may underlie this. V usage is TRBV19 and J usage is TRBJ2-5, with D possibly TRBD2 on 6 matching bases. Germline CDR1 LNHDA, CDR2 SQIVND (reference sequence). The CDR3 sequence is 13 residues long. The CDR3 nucleotides read TGTGCCAGTATCTCTAGCGCAGAAGAGCCCCAGTACTTC. Protein sequence: CASISSAEEPQYF.

The table lists this clonotype with many counts. The V call is TRBV4-3, the J call TRBJ2-2, with 8 nucleotides matching TRBD1. With V trimmed by 2 bases and J by 4 bases, 6 bases remained unmatched. The CDR3 runs 16 residues. Germline assignment: CDR1 LGHNA and CDR2 YSLEER. The CDR3 DNA reads as TGCGCCAGCAGCCAAACGGGACAGGTTACCACCGGGGAGCTGTTTTTT. Encoded protein: CASSQTGQVTTGELFF.

The sample holds many counts of this clonotype. This chain joins TRBV4-3 and TRBJ2-7, with TRBD2 identical over 13 bases. The CDR3 totals 15 residues. The V and J ends lost 4 bases and 3 bases, in that order; junction bases with no gene match: 3. Germline CDR1 is LGHNA and CDR2 is YSLEER. In nucleotides, the CDR3 is TGCGCCAGCAGCCCGGGGACTAGCGGGAACTACGAGCAGTACTTC. It encodes CASSPGTSGNYEQYF.

This chain links TRBV12-3 or TRBV12-4 with TRBJ2-3, with no clear D. V lost 6 bases, J lost 2 bases, and 9 bases lay in between. CDR3 size: 13 residues. The CDR3 DNA reads as TGTGCCAGCAGCCACACCTACACAGATACGCAGTATTTT. The encoded protein is CASSHTYTDTQYF.

In this sample, this clonotype turned up many times. The chain is built from TRBV12-3 or TRBV12-4 and TRBJ1-1; D not certain. The CDR3 runs 13 residues. Deletions cut 6 bases from V and 4 bases from J, with 12 bases between. This CDR3 is CASRPRIPTEAFF. CDR3 DNA: TGTGCCAGCAGACCCAGGATTCCCACTGAAGCTTTCTTT.

The V call is TRBV7-8, the J call TRBJ2-1; either TRBD1 or TRBD2 may fit D (5 bases each). From germline, CDR1 is SGHVS and CDR2 FQNEAQ. The CDR3 loop spans 17 amino acids. V lost 3 bases and J 1 base, leaving 16 bases between the germline ends. CDR3 DNA sequence: TGTGCCAGCAGCTTCCGGGGCCAGCTTTTATCCTACAATGAGCAGTTCTTC. It specifies CASSFRGQLLSYNEQFF.

This clonotype came up many times. The chain joins TRBV6-4 to TRBJ2-3; 12 bases are a match to TRBD2. Germline CDR1 reads MRHNA; CDR2 reads SNTAGT. Trimming at V came to 2 bases and at J to 3 bases, leaving 0 bases not matched to a gene. CDR3 length: 15 residues. The CDR3: CASSDGTSGTDTQYF. CDR3 DNA: TGTGCCAGCAGTGACGGGACTAGCGGGACAGATACGCAGTATTTT.

This clonotype was counted ten times or more. The chain employs TRBV5-1 and TRBJ2-2; 8 bases fit TRBD1. This CDR3 comprises 15 residues. CDR1 is SGHRS, CDR2 YFSETQ, per germline. The junction had 8 bases not matched to a gene; V was cut back by 7 bases and J by 3 bases. The CDR3 reads CASWTGKRDTGELFF. CDR3 DNA: TGCGCCAGCTGGACAGGGAAGAGGGACACCGGGGAGCTGTTTTTT.

This clonotype was seen at least ten times. This chain links TRBV27 with TRBJ1-5; a possible D gene is TRBD1 (5 bases). This CDR3 contains 12 residues. The germline V gene encodes CDR1 MNHEY and CDR2 SMNVEV (reference sequence). V dropped 2 bases and J dropped 9 bases, with 8 bases sitting between them. The CDR3 protein is CASSLNGGPQHF. The CDR3 DNA sequence: TGTGCCAGCAGTTTAAATGGGGGGCCCCAGCATTTT.

This clonotype was recorded only once. This chain links TRBV14 with TRBJ2-5; D is ambiguous. Trimming shortened V by 1 base and J by 7 bases, and 13 bases separated the two germline ends. The length of the CDR3 is 14 residues. Germline CDR1 is SGHDN and CDR2 is FVKESK. In DNA, the CDR3 is TGTGCCAGCAGCCAAGCCACCTTGGTGACGACCCAGTACTTC. It encodes CASSQATLVTTQYF.

This clonotype was counted many times. The rearrangement uses TRBV7-2 and TRBJ2-1; a weak D match, TRBD2 (6 bases). This CDR3 comprises 15 residues. Germline V gene lookup returns CDR1 SGHTA and CDR2 FQGNSA. The V gene lost 5 bases and the J gene lost 13 bases, with 24 bases spanning the gap. CDR3 sequence: CASSAQTSGGKVQFF. The CDR3 DNA follows: TGTGCCAGCAGCGCGCAGACTAGTGGAGGTAAAGTTCAGTTCTTC.

This clonotype was counted a few times. CDR3 coding DNA: TGTGCCAGCAGCTTGGACATGGCGGAGCAGTTCTTC. Translated, it gives CASSLDMAEQFF. The chain recombines TRBV5-6 with TRBJ2-1; D unclear. The CDR3 has 12 residues. The germline CDR1 and CDR2 sequences are SGHDT and YYEEEE. Between the trimmed V and J ends, which lost 0 bases and 10 bases, there was a span of 8 bases.

The CDR3 loop reads CASRSHRDSNEKLFF. CDR3 nucleotide sequence: TGTGCCAGCAGATCGCACCGGGACAGTAATGAAAAACTGTTTTTT. The chain combines TRBV7-9 with TRBJ1-4, with TRBD1 matching 7 bases. Trimming removed 6 bases from V and 4 bases from J; junction bases left unmatched: 8. The CDR3 totals 15 residues. Per germline, CDR1 SEHNR and CDR2 FQNEAQ (reference sequence).

The chain employs TRBV15 and TRBJ2-3, with 7 bases lining up with TRBD1. J gave up 4 bases and V 3 bases, and 10 bases lay outside the gene matches. The CDR3 has 16 residues. CDR1 and CDR2 (germline): LNHNV, YYDKDF (reference sequence). CDR3: CATSSYRGRGSDTQYF. The CDR3 region has the DNA TGTGCCACCAGCAGTTACAGGGGTCGAGGCTCAGATACGCAGTATTTT.

This clonotype showed up many times. The genes are TRBV5-1 and TRBJ1-4; 7 bases align to TRBD1. The CDR3 length is 15 residues. With 4 bases clipped from V and 7 bases from J, the junction kept 10 bases outside the gene matches. Germline loops: CDR1 SGHRS, CDR2 YFSETQ. The CDR3 loop is CASSPDRAEGEKLFF. In DNA form, the CDR3 reads TGCGCCAGCAGCCCAGACAGGGCGGAGGGTGAAAAACTGTTTTTT.

The sample holds many counts of this clonotype. The chain uses TRBV29-1 and TRBJ2-7; D is ambiguous. This CDR3 has 13 amino acids. Germline CDR1 SQVTM, CDR2 ANQGSEA. Between the trimmed V and J ends, which lost 4 bases and 4 bases, there was a span of 14 bases. The CDR3 is CSVVVRSSYEQYF. The DNA for the CDR3 is TGCAGCGTTGTTGTCAGATCCTCATACGAGCAGTACTTC.